This T cell receptor (beta chain) was recovered during a study of blood T cells in healthy people across ages. This clonotype came up a few times. Antigen specificity is unknown. V shed 4 bases and J 2 bases; nucleotides not matched to a gene: 13. Germline values: CDR1 SQVTM, CDR2 ANQGSEA. The CDR3 extends over 17 amino acids. Russia was home to the donors, healthy Caucasian individuals aged roughly 6 to 100. The use of a sample-barcoded 5' primer and a J-beta primer mix characterized a second PCR of 7 to 11 cycles. The study obtained at least 3 million CDR3-containing paired-end reads from every sample. TCRdb independently ran MiXCR on the 5' RACE reads; one entry per CDR3 protein. The table includes 850,000 to 1,300,000 distinct CDR3 sequences, more than 35% detected once. Study observations and caveats: PBMCs that were unsorted prevented a conclusive naive versus antigen-experienced comparison.

The rearrangement links TRBV29-1 to TRBJ1-2, with 10 positions matching TRBD1. The source is a woman between 55 and 75 years old in good health. The material sequenced was blood. CDR3 protein: CSVVGGGQGKANYGYTF. In nucleotides, the CDR3 is TGCAGCGTTGTTGGGGGGGGACAGGGGAAGGCCAACTATGGCTACACCTTC.